This T cell receptor beta chain was sequenced for a study of T-cell reconstitution after alpha-beta-depleted transplantation in children. Unique molecular identifiers were incorporated during preparation of the TCRbeta library. TCRdb used MiXCR to reprocess the PCR reads, holding one entry per CDR3 protein. Here the sample spans about 360,000 distinct CDR3 sequences, less than 15% being singletons. The V end was cut by 0 bases, the J end by 1 base, with 14 bases between. Germline V gives CDR1 SQVTM, CDR2 ANQGSEA. CDR3 size: 16 residues. In its sample, this clonotype was seen many times. The sample in question was PBMCs, obtained from the stem cell graft. The sequence was collected from a human donor who donated a stem cell graft to a child with Fanconi anemia. The chain employs TRBV29-1 and TRBJ2-3; the D gene is possibly TRBD2 (6 bases). In nucleotides, the CDR3 is TGCAGCGTTGAAGAGATGGGGGAGGAGGGCACAGATACGCAGTATTTT. This gives the protein CSVEEMGEEGTDTQYF.